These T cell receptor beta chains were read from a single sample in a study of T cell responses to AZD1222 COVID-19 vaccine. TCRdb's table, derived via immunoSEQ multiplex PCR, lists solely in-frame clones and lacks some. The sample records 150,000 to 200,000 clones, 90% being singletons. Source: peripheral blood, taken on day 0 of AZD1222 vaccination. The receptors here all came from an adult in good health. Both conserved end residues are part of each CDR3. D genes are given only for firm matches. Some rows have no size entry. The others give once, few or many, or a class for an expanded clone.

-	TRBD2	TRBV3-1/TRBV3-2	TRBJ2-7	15	CASSQALAGYYEQYF	TGTGCCAGCAGCCAAGCTCTAGCGGGATACTACGAGCAGTACTTC
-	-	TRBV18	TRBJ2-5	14	CASSEEQGAETQYF	TGTGCCAGCTCAGAAGAACAGGGTGCAGAGACCCAGTACTTC
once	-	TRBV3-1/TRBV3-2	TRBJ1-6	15	CASSQAQGHNSPLHF	TGTGCCAGCAGCCAAGCACAGGGCCATAATTCACCCCTCCACTTT
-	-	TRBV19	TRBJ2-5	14	CASSTEGVGETQYF	TGTGCCAGTAGTACAGAGGGGGTTGGGGAGACCCAGTACTTC
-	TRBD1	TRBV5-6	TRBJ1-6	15	CASSTTGERGSPLHF	TGTGCCAGCAGCACTACAGGGGAACGGGGTTCACCCCTCCACTTT
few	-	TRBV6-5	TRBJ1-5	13	CASSYAGNQPQHF	TGTGCCAGCAGTTACGCGGGCAATCAGCCCCAGCATTTT
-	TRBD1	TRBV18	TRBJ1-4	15	CASSQTGQKNEKLFF	TGTGCCAGCTCGCAGACGGGACAGAAGAATGAAAAACTGTTTTTT
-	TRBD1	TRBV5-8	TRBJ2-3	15	CASSLRGRGTDTQYF	TGTGCCAGCAGCTTGAGGGGGCGCGGCACAGATACGCAGTATTTT
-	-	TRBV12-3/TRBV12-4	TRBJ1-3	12	CASSFAGNTIYF	TGTGCCAGCAGTTTTGCTGGAAACACCATATATTTT
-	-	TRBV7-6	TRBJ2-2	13	CASSPANTGELFF	TGTGCCAGCAGCCCAGCGAACACCGGGGAGCTGTTTTTT
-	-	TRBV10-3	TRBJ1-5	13	CAGAGEWNQPQHF	TGTGCCGGGGCAGGGGAATGGAATCAGCCCCAGCATTTT
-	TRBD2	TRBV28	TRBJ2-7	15	CASSSSGGVVYEQYF	TGTGCCAGCAGTTCTAGCGGGGGGGTTGTTTACGAGCAGTACTTC
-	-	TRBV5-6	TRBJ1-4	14	CASSQPGTNEKLFF	TGTGCCAGCAGCCAACCCGGGACAAATGAAAAACTGTTTTTT
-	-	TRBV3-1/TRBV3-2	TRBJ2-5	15	CASSQEPGTKETQYF	TGTGCCAGCAGCCAAGAGCCGGGCACGAAAGAGACCCAGTACTTC
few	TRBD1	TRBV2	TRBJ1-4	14	CASSVQGGNEKLFF	TGTGCCAGCAGTGTGCAGGGGGGTAATGAAAAACTGTTTTTT
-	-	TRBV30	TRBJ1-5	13	CAWSLGANQPQHF	TGTGCCTGGAGTTTAGGGGCAAATCAGCCCCAGCATTTT
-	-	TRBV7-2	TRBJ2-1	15	CASSQGINSYNEQFF	TGTGCCAGCAGCCAAGGAATTAACTCCTACAATGAGCAGTTCTTC
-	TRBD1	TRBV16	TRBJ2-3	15	CASSQRDSPTDTQYF	TGTGCCAGCAGCCAACGGGACAGTCCCACAGATACGCAGTATTTT
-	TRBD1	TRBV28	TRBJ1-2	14	CASTMTTGGYGYTF	TGTGCCAGCACTATGACCACAGGGGGCTATGGCTACACCTTC
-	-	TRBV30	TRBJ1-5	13	CAWSAIQGQPQHF	TGTGCCTGGAGTGCTATACAGGGCCAGCCCCAGCATTTT
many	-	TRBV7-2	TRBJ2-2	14	CASSLATSTGELFF	TGTGCCAGCAGCTTAGCCACTAGTACCGGGGAGCTGTTTTTT
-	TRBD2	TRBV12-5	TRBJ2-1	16	CASGLSLAGVYNEQFF	TGTGCTAGTGGTTTGAGTCTAGCGGGGGTCTACAATGAGCAGTTCTTC
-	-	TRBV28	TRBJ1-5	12	CASSLAYQPQHF	TGTGCCAGCAGTTTAGCGTATCAGCCCCAGCATTTT
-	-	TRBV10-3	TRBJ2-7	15	CAISEKSPVAGEQYF	TGTGCCATCAGTGAGAAGTCACCGGTTGCAGGCGAGCAGTACTTC
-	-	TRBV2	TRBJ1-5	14	CASSAEVTNQPQHF	TGTGCCAGCAGTGCCGAGGTGACCAATCAGCCCCAGCATTTT
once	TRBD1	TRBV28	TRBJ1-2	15	CASSWGTGITYGYTF	TGTGCCAGCAGTTGGGGGACAGGGATAACTTATGGCTACACCTTC
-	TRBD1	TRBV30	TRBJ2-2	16	CAWSKGQGSNTGELFF	TGTGCCTGGAGTAAAGGACAGGGGAGCAACACCGGGGAGCTGTTTTTT
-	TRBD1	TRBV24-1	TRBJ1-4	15	CATSEATGGREKLFF	TGTGCCACCAGTGAGGCGACAGGGGGACGCGAAAAACTGTTTTTT
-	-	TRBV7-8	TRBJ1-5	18	CASSGEGFRDPRNQPQHF	TGTGCCAGCAGCGGAGAGGGTTTCAGGGACCCCCGCAATCAGCCCCAGCATTTT
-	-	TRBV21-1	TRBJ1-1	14	CASSNIDPPVEAFF	TGTGCCAGCAGCAACATAGACCCGCCCGTTGAAGCTTTCTTT
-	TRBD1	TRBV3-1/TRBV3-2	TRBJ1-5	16	CASSGQGLGVNQPQHF	TGTGCCAGCAGCGGACAGGGACTGGGGGTTAATCAGCCCCAGCATTTT
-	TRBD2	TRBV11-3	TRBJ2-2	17	CASSFRRGMYDTGELFF	TGTGCCAGCAGCTTCAGGCGGGGGATGTATGACACCGGGGAGCTGTTTTTT
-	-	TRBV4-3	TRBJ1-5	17	CASSQELSPYSNQPQHF	TGCGCCAGCAGCCAAGAATTAAGCCCATATAGCAATCAGCCCCAGCATTTT
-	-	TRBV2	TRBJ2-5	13	CASRGTRQETQYF	TGTGCCAGTCGGGGGACTCGGCAAGAGACCCAGTACTTC
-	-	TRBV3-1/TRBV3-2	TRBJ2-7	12	CASSHERYEQYF	TGTGCCAGCAGCCACGAAAGGTACGAGCAGTACTTC
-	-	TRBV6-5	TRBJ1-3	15	CASSVEGDSGNTIYF	TGTGCCAGCTCCGTGGAAGGTGACTCTGGAAACACCATATATTTT
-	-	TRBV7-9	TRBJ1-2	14	CASSLAGQNYGYTF	TGTGCCAGCAGCTTAGCAGGTCAGAACTATGGCTACACCTTC
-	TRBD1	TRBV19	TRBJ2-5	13	CASSIGQGETQYF	TGTGCCAGTAGTATTGGACAGGGAGAGACCCAGTACTTC
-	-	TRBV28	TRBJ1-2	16	CASSLNRPGTGFGYTF	TGTGCCAGCAGTTTAAACAGACCTGGCACAGGTTTTGGCTACACCTTC
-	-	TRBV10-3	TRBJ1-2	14	CAISELLTTYGYTF	TGTGCCATCAGTGAGCTCCTGACGACTTATGGCTACACCTTC